This T cell receptor beta chain was identified during a study of blood T cell repertoires in COVID-19. Across the study: Samples taken during acute and convalescent COVID-19 were collected in the United States, Italy and Spain. Nucleic acid was either cDNA or gDNA, and it came from T cells, B-cell-depleted T cells, or PBMCs.

The V and J ends lost 6 bases and 5 bases respectively, with 19 bases between them. CDR1 MNHEY and CDR2 SVGAGI come from the germline V gene. CDR3 length equals 15 residues. Per the original data handling: The assay estimated nucleated cells by amplifying reference gene primers. This table comes from immunoSEQ multiplex PCR, and its TCRdb copy is limited to in-frame clones, with some not included. V and J calls and clone size are copied from that table; D and trimming were computed from the DNA. The data contain 90,000 or so clones, around 87% of them seen just once; the ten biggest clones take up about 18%.

The TCR sequence derives from a human donor in a cohort sampled during active COVID-19. The chain employs TRBV6-5 and TRBJ1-1, with a weak D call TRBD1 (6 bases). The specimen sequenced was peripheral blood. The CDR3 reads CASSLSRGARTEAFF. In DNA form, the CDR3 reads TGTGCCAGCAGCTTATCCCGGGGGGCGAGGACTGAAGCTTTCTTT.